This T cell receptor beta chain appears in the sequencing data of a study of monozygotic twins with inflammatory bowel disease (dated by TCRdb to about 2019). Looking at the study overall: A total of around 30 monozygotic twin pairs were included in the full study, comprising nine German pairs (four IBD-concordant, five IBD-discordant) and 19 IBD-discordant Danish pairs. Each individual had, on average, about 151 000 unique TCRalpha sequences and 181 000 unique TCRbeta sequences available for analysis. The search for disease-associated traits relied mainly on comparing, within discordant pairs, IBD patients with their genetically identical healthy co-twins. Points the paper makes about the study in general: TCRbeta repertoire diversity, by inverse Simpson index, was decreased in IBD patients compared with their healthy co-twins. The results gave no support for a single strong signal or clonotype linked to IBD. Different T cell subtypes could not be distinguished in the analysis. IBD patients shared fewer clonotypes with other individuals than healthy twins did, most markedly in patients showing signs of disease activity. Concordant and discordant twins showed no difference in repertoire similarity, possibly because of limited statistical power. Because patients received different immunosuppressive treatments, the repertoires may have picked up extra background noise and variability between individuals.

The CDR3 contains 12 residues, cysteine and phenylalanine counted. A DNA sequence was not provided. The germline V gene specifies SGHTA as CDR1 and FQGNSA as CDR2. Library creation used 5' RACE. Preparation of each TCR library used around 3.5 ug of total RNA. For each sample, cDNA synthesis was carried out in eight separate reactions using SMARTScribe reverse transcriptase. During cDNA synthesis, template switching was used to introduce unique molecular identifiers that contained a 6-nucleotide sample barcode. Amplification of TCRalpha and TCRbeta cDNA involved two nested PCRs of roughly 17 and 9 cycles, and each PCR was followed by bead purification. Before amplification, cDNA was treated with uracil DNA-glycosylase and purified using the QIAquick PCR purification kit. In the second PCR, Illumina TruSeq-compatible adapters and sample-specific barcodes were added. TapeStation and Qubit were used to check library quality and concentration, and 5 to 6.5 ng of each library went into the pool. Sequencing of pooled libraries was carried out on an Illumina HiSeq2500 single-index Rapid Run using 2 x 100 bp reads and custom sequencing primers. The paper's processing steps were these. MiGEC version 1.2.6 was used for UMI-based consensus assembly to correct PCR and sequencing errors. MiXCR version 2.1.1 was used for V(D)J alignment, clonotype assembly and CDR3 extraction. To normalise gene usage, clonotype sharing and MAIT/NKT TCR abundance, the top 1000, 10 000 and 20 000 clonotypes in each sample were analysed. After downsampling to 27 000 UMIs, diversity was calculated as the inverse Simpson index using the vegan R package. Statistical testing used paired Mann-Whitney U tests on the discordant twin pairs and applied Benjamini-Hochberg correction for multiple testing. TCRdb reprocessed the reads and assigns one entry to each CDR3 protein sequence, leaving out DNA. The V and J calls were not made by the authors but by TCRdb's processing. In this sample's table one finds around 380,000 distinct CDR3 sequences. 2% to 3% of the sample is taken by the ten largest.

From each donor, a roughly 2.6 ml peripheral blood sample was collected into PAXgene tubes and stored at -80 degrees C. Without any T cell sorting, total RNA was extracted from whole blood using the PAXgene blood miRNA kit on an automated QIAcube. Peripheral blood from monozygotic twin pairs, either concordant or discordant for inflammatory bowel disease, underwent deep TCRalpha and TCRbeta repertoire profiling that used unique molecular barcoding. Smoking habits were recorded for all twin pairs, and each individual was classified as a current, former or never smoker. Points on this clonotype: Its recognized antigen is unknown.

Source material: blood. The clonotype originates from a human donor with ulcerative colitis or Crohn's disease, or a healthy co-twin of an affected twin (not recorded which). The V and J segments used are TRBV7-2 and TRBJ1-5. The CDR3 region reads CASSLDTQPQHF. The reference TRBV7-2 and TRBJ1-5 proteins fill in what lies around the CDR3, so the full variable domain reads GAGVSQSPSNKVTEKGKDVELRCDPISGHTALYWYRQSLGQGLEFLIYFQGNSAPDKSGLPSDRFSAERTGGSVSTLTIQRTQQEDSAVYLCASSLDTQPQHFGDGTRLSIL.